This T cell receptor (beta chain) came from a study of human T cells and chemical hapten exposure (dated by TCRdb to about 2021). Turning to the overall study: For sensitization, 2% DPC in acetone was applied to a roughly 2 cm by roughly 2 cm area of upper inner arm skin. Blood samples were taken from patients before sensitization (week 0) and at 2, 6 and about 24 weeks after DPC sensitization. Throughout the roughly 24-week study period, patients were also given weekly therapeutic DPC doses on the scalp. Libraries were pooled for sequencing, and per-sample TCR yields varied mainly because of small differences in library volumes within the pool. Patch tests used Finn chambers with 0.01% DPC on the upper back, scored after 6 days by International Contact Dermatitis Research Group standards. The mostly female patient cohort included alopecia areata with under or over 50% scalp involvement, alopecia totalis and alopecia universalis. About 30 alopecia patients provided blood for TCR sequencing at one to four time points (pre-sensitization, 2, 6 and 24 weeks). The study tracked peripheral blood TCR repertoire changes in vivo during primary and secondary sensitization to the hapten diphenylcyclopropenone (DPC) in alopecia patients. Findings and caveats that apply to the study as a whole: The number of PT1 expanded TCRs positively correlated with patch test score, significant at thresholds 8, 16 and 32 but not 4. Compared with pre-sensitization or healthy control sets, expanded TCRs formed significantly more large CDR3 similarity clusters, which is consistent with antigen-driven responses. DPC sensitization did not change how many TCRs were above 1 in 1000 frequency, and no evidence was found of alterations in global repertoire structure. After repeated subsampling, the strength of the expansion versus patch-test correlation and the threshold at which it became significant changed. All patients had alopecia, a presumed autoimmune disease, so their immune response might differ from that of healthy individuals.

Note on this clonotype: Its antigen is still unknown. No per-base quality is available; no much larger clone lies one base away.

The time point label corresponds to: pre-sensitization, week 0. The sample's treatment or condition label, in plain terms: therapeutic diphenylcyclopropenone sensitization with weekly scalp DPC. At each patch-test visit, blood was drawn before the patch test was applied. Eligible patients were aged 18 to 70, diagnosed with alopecia, deemed suitable for DPC therapy, and excluded if pregnant. Total RNA was extracted from unfractionated whole blood collected in Tempus Blood RNA tubes. The library was produced with RACE. The sequencer was a NextSeq 500. During library preparation, unique molecular identifiers were attached to individual cDNA molecules so that TCRs could be counted in a quantitative, reproducible way. From each blood RNA sample, both TCR alpha and TCR beta chains were sequenced. As for the original processing: The median number of TCRs per sample was roughly 94,000, ranging from about 20,000 to 750,000. The Decombinator software suite was used to annotate V, J and CDR3 in the TCR reads. For PS versus PT1 abundance plots, all samples were subsampled to the same number of TCRs (28,000). TCRs were defined as expanded if absent before sensitization and observed at least eight times at the 2-week time point. TCRdb itself trimmed the public reads at Q25 with fastp, ran MiXCR and retained productive beta chains. Rows matching on CDR3 protein sequence are summarized as one entry with the most common DNA and genes. The V and J calls shown here were made by TCRdb, not taken from the authors' results. For this sample the table gives approximately 77,000 distinct CDR3 sequences, of which 14% were detected only once. The top ten constitute 3.5% to 6% of the sample.

V gives up 4 bases and J gives up 1 base, and the segment between their germline ends measures 11 bases. Including the terminal cysteine and phenylalanine, the CDR3 comprises 14 residues. Only the CDR3 part of the read is kept: 42 bases, read in frame from the first base. According to the germline V gene, CDR1 reads SQVTM and CDR2 reads ANQGSEA. Sequenced material: whole blood, taken in connection with sensitization to the hapten diphenylcyclopropenone (DPC). The rearrangement joined TRBV29-1 to TRBJ2-4; 6 matching bases give a weak D call of TRBD1. This TCR was recovered from a woman aged 45-59 years with alopecia areata. Some clones in this sample may be carry-over from other donors' samples. The CDR3 is CSVAPGVAKNIQYF. The DNA sequence is given as TGCAGCGTTGCGCCAGGGGTCGCCAAAAACATTCAGTACTTC.